Shown below are 15 T cell receptor beta chains from a single sample sequenced in a study of spatial heterogeneity in lung cancer. Regarding time point: sample taken at primary tumor resection. The authors sequenced whole RNA from tumor, nontumor lung or frozen PBMC without sorting. TCRdb itself ran the 5' RACE reads through MiXCR, one entry per CDR3 protein. The sample holds over 6,500 distinct CDR3 sequences; approximately 6% are singletons and the top ten take roughly 10%. Sequenced here: normal lung tissue next to the tumor, sampled at surgery. These receptors were taken from a female donor with early-stage non-small cell lung cancer.

This clonotype was observed many times. With the library built for alpha chains, this beta chain is off target and its frequency is not meaningful. This chain links TRBV5-1 with TRBJ2-2, with 7 bases that match TRBD2. The V gene's germline CDR1 is SGHRS and CDR2 YFSETQ. This CDR3 comprises 16 residues. V shed 3 bases, J shed 5 bases, and the junction held 10 bases outside the gene matches. CDR3 residues: CASSWFGRSGTGELFF. The CDR3 DNA reads as TGCGCCAGCAGCTGGTTCGGGAGGAGCGGGACCGGGGAGCTGTTTTTT. The variable domain in full, completed from reference TRBV5-1 and TRBJ2-2, reads KAGVTQTPRYLIKTRGQQVTLSCSPISGHRSVSWYQQTPGQGLQFLFEYFSETQRNKGNFPGRFSGRQFSNSRSEMNVSTLELGDSALYLCASSWFGRSGTGELFFGEGSRLTVL.

This clonotype was found many times. This beta chain appears as a stray read in a library generated for alpha chains; its size is not informative. The rearrangement joins TRBV20-1 to TRBJ2-1; 9 bases line up with TRBD2. Germline-derived CDR1 and CDR2 are DFQATT and SNEGSKA (reference sequence). V lost 1 base to trimming and J lost 0 bases; unmatched junction nucleotides: 4. This CDR3 spans 16 amino acids. CDR3 region: CSARGASGVSYNEQFF. In DNA, the CDR3 is TGCAGTGCTAGAGGTGCTAGCGGGGTCTCCTACAATGAGCAGTTCTTC.

Comment on this clonotype: This beta chain lies outside the target of a library built for alpha chains; its clone size means little. J is TRBJ2-3 and V is TRBV27; 8 bases agree with TRBD1. The CDR3 spans 19 residues. Germline loops: CDR1 MNHEY, CDR2 SMNVEV (reference sequence). The trim removed 2 bases at V and 0 bases at J, leaving 13 bases unmatched. CDR3 residues: CASSLGQGAMSLSTDTQYF. For the CDR3, the DNA is TGTGCCAGCAGTTTAGGGCAGGGGGCGATGTCCCTAAGCACAGATACGCAGTATTTT.

Concerning this clonotype: This beta chain represents an off-target read in a library built for alpha chains; its size is of limited meaning. CDR3 loop: CSARGTGLIGQPQHF. The DNA for the CDR3 is TGCAGTGCTAGAGGGACAGGGTTGATAGGTCAGCCCCAGCATTTT. The rearrangement uses TRBV20-1 and TRBJ1-5; 8 bases agree with TRBD1. CDR3 length equals 15 residues. J gave up 6 bases and V 1 base, and 8 bases lay outside the gene matches. Germline assignment: CDR1 DFQATT and CDR2 SNEGSKA (reference sequence).

This clonotype has more than one count but fewer than ten. As an off-target read in a library built for alpha chains, this beta chain has a frequency of little significance. As DNA, the CDR3 is TGTGCCAGCAGCGGATATTGGGAACTAGCAGCGAATGAGCAGTTCTTC. Translation gives CASSGYWELAANEQFF. The J gene is TRBJ2-1, the V gene TRBV7-8; TRBD2 is a possible D gene (6 bases). Germline V gives CDR1 SGHVS, CDR2 FQNEAQ. This CDR3 contains 16 residues. V was shortened by 5 bases and J by 7 bases, with 21 bases between the two germline ends.

This clonotype is medium-sized (0.01 to 0.1%) within its sample. For a library built for alpha chains, this beta chain is a stray read; little rests on its size. The chain combines TRBV5-1 with TRBJ2-3; D not resolved. The germline gives CDR1 SGHRS, CDR2 YFSETQ. The CDR3 contains 13 residues. V lost 1 base, J lost 4 bases, and 7 bases lay in between. CDR3 nucleotides: TGCGCCAGCAGCTTGACCCAGGCAGATACGCAGTATTTT. Protein: CASSLTQADTQYF.

This clonotype has only one observation. The library was prepared for alpha chains; this beta chain is a stray read, so its frequency means little. The chain links TRBV27 to TRBJ2-1; tentative D call: TRBD2 (5 bases). The CDR3 consists of 13 residues. Between the trimmed V and J ends, which lost 6 bases and 7 bases, there was a span of 13 bases. Germline assignment: CDR1 MNHEY and CDR2 SMNVEV (reference sequence). The CDR3 DNA reads TGTGCCAGCAGGCCCACTAGATTAAATGAGCAGTTCTTC. Translating it yields CASRPTRLNEQFF.

Points on this clonotype: For a library built for alpha chains, this beta chain is a stray read; little rests on its size. The CDR3 DNA reads TGCAGTGCTAAAGCACTCCGGGACTCCCGGGAGATTTACAATGAGCAGTTCTTC. It encodes CSAKALRDSREIYNEQFF. The V and J genes are TRBV20-1 and TRBJ2-1; D might be TRBD2 (6 bases). Germline V CDR1 and CDR2: DFQATT, SNEGSKA (reference sequence). With 4 bases removed from V and 4 bases from J, the gap between germline ends came to 26 bases. The CDR3 loop spans 18 amino acids.

This clonotype counts as medium-sized. This beta chain is a stray read from a library made for alpha chains; its abundance is not meaningful. The chain recombines TRBV20-1 with TRBJ2-3; no clear D gene. CDR3 length: 15 residues. Germline-derived CDR1 and CDR2 are DFQATT and SNEGSKA (reference sequence). V was shortened by 4 bases and J by 3 bases, with 17 bases between the two germline ends. CDR3 bases: TGCAGTGCTACCAGCCGGGCCCAAAGGACAGATACGCAGTATTTT. Amino acid sequence: CSATSRAQRTDTQYF.

This clonotype was observed a few times. The library was prepared for alpha chains; this beta chain is a stray read, so its frequency means little. The chain carries TRBV5-1 and TRBJ2-1, with 14 bases matching TRBD2. There are 15 residues in the CDR3. Per germline, CDR1 SGHRS and CDR2 YFSETQ. J lost 9 bases, V lost 4 bases, and 6 bases had no gene match. The chain's CDR3 is CASSAGLAGVGEQFF. DNA for the CDR3: TGCGCCAGCAGCGCGGGACTAGCGGGAGTAGGTGAGCAGTTCTTC.

At least ten counts were recorded for this clonotype. Little can be read into the size of this beta chain, an off-target read in a library designed for alpha chains. The genes are TRBV28 and TRBJ2-7, with TRBD2 as a possible D gene (6 bases). CDR3 length: 14 amino acids. V lost 7 bases and J 0 bases, leaving 13 bases between the germline ends. Germline V CDR1 and CDR2: MDHEN, SYDVKM. CDR3 nucleotide sequence: TGTGCCAGCAATACGGCGGGAAGCTCCTACGAGCAGTACTTC. Translating gives CASNTAGSSYEQYF.

By share, this clonotype counts as medium-sized. For a library built for alpha chains, this beta chain is a stray read; little rests on its size. The chain uses TRBV7-8 and TRBJ1-5; 8 bases match TRBD1. The CDR3 sequence is 16 residues long. Germline V gives CDR1 SGHVS, CDR2 FQNEAQ. J lost 0 bases, V lost 5 bases, and 6 bases had no gene match. CDR3 loop: CASSLPGGYSNQPQHF. CDR3 DNA: TGTGCCAGCAGCCTGCCAGGGGGCTATAGCAATCAGCCCCAGCATTTT.

By proportion, this clonotype is medium-sized. In a library made to pick up alpha chains, this beta chain is a stray read with a size that means little. The chain is built from TRBV11-1 and TRBJ2-7; TRBD2 matches 11 bases. V gave up 5 bases and J gave up 4 bases; unmatched junction bases: 4. This CDR3 is built from 14 residues. Germline lookup yields CDR1 SGHAT and CDR2 FQDESV (reference sequence). The CDR3 region is CASSKGLAEYEQYF. The CDR3 DNA is TGTGCCAGCAGCAAGGGACTAGCGGAATACGAGCAGTACTTC.

Note on this clonotype: Since it is a stray read in a library aimed at alpha chains, this beta chain has a size that is not meaningful. V gene TRBV27 combines with J gene TRBJ2-5; D is possibly TRBD1 or TRBD2 (6 bases each). The V end lost 8 bases, the J end lost 2 bases, and 21 bases lay between the germline ends. This CDR3 region has 16 residues. The germline V gene has CDR1 MNHEY and CDR2 SMNVEV (reference sequence). The CDR3 loop reads CASGVDPTGRQETQYF. The DNA of the CDR3 is TGTGCCAGCGGTGTAGATCCCACAGGGAGGCAAGAGACCCAGTACTTC.

This clonotype has ten or more counts. Since it is a stray read in a library aimed at alpha chains, this beta chain has a size that is not meaningful. V is TRBV24-1 and J is TRBJ1-2, with D possibly matching TRBD1 (6 bases). V was trimmed by 4 bases and J by 3 bases, leaving 14 bases between them. Looked up from germline, CDR1 is KGHDR and CDR2 is SFDVKD. The length of the CDR3 is 15 residues. CDR3 loop: CATSEGQTMDYGYTF. The CDR3 DNA follows: TGTGCCACCAGTGAAGGACAGACGATGGACTATGGCTACACCTTC.